The 30 T cell receptor beta chains given below trace back to one sample, sequenced in a study of regulatory dendritic cells for organ transplantation. Sorted subsets were CFSE-labeled and cultured approximately 5 days with allogeneic dendritic cells. The method was immunoSEQ multiplex PCR; TCRdb's version includes in-frame clones alone and lacks a portion of them. The sample has 9,500 to 15,000 clones, roughly 73% seen once. These receptors lack a known antigen. The sequenced sample consisted of naive CD8+ T cells from blood cultured with regulatory dendritic cells. Subset here: CD45RA+ naive T cells. The receptors derive from a human donor in good health.

The chain has TRBV7-9 and TRBJ2-1, with 7 bases fitting TRBD2. J lost 0 bases, V lost 1 base, and 6 bases had no gene match. The CDR3 is made up of 17 amino acids. Germline CDR1 and CDR2: SEHNR and FQNEAQ (reference sequence). The CDR3 here is CASSLGGGGSSYNEQFF. The CDR3 DNA sequence: TGTGCCAGCAGCTTAGGAGGCGGGGGTAGCTCCTACAATGAGCAGTTCTTC. Full variable domain (rest looked up from reference TRBV7-9 and TRBJ2-1): DTGVSQNPRHKITKRGQNVTFRCDPISEHNRLYWYRQTLGQGPEFLTYFQNEAQLEKSRLLSDRFSAERPKGSFSTLEIQRTEQGDSAMYLCASSLGGGGSSYNEQFFGPGTRLTVL.

V and J are TRBV19 and TRBJ1-2; 9 bases match TRBD1. Germline loops: CDR1 LNHDA, CDR2 SQIVND (reference sequence). The CDR3 has 15 residues. J was trimmed by 3 bases and V by 5 bases; bases with no gene match: 7. CDR3 sequence: CASSPGQGLYYGYTF. The CDR3 DNA follows: TGTGCCAGTAGTCCGGGACAGGGACTCTACTATGGCTACACCTTC.

Here the CDR3 reads CASSPTGTGNTEAFF. The CDR3 DNA sequence: TGTGCCAGCAGTCCAACCGGGACAGGAAACACTGAAGCTTTCTTT. The chain couples TRBV6-1 to TRBJ1-1; 8 bases match TRBD1. CDR1 and CDR2 (germline): MNHNS, SASEGT. V was pared by 5 bases and J by 2 bases, with 7 bases of the junction left unmatched. This CDR3 contains 15 residues.

This chain joins TRBV6-5 and TRBJ2-2; 7 bases line up with TRBD2. The length of the CDR3 is 15 residues. The V segment lost 5 bases and the J segment 2 bases; nucleotides outside the gene matches: 5. In germline, CDR1 is MNHEY, CDR2 SVGAGI. Here the CDR3 reads CASSKGLTNTGELFF. The CDR3 DNA is TGTGCCAGCAGTAAGGGACTAACCAACACCGGGGAGCTGTTTTTT.

The V gene is TRBV10-3, the J gene TRBJ2-7; no definite D call. This CDR3 is built from 13 residues. The germline V gene has CDR1 ENHRY and CDR2 SYGVKD. With 3 bases removed from V and 0 bases from J, the gap between germline ends came to 6 bases. CDR3 sequence (DNA): TGTGCCATCAGTGACCCAAACTCCTACGAGCAGTACTTC. Residues: CAISDPNSYEQYF.

This chain connects TRBV6-1 to TRBJ2-3; tentatively, D is TRBD1 (6 bases). The CDR3 is made up of 17 amino acids. Per germline, CDR1 MNHNS and CDR2 SASEGT. V was pared by 0 bases and J by 0 bases, with 13 bases between. The CDR3 spells CASSEAAGTFSTDTQYF. The CDR3 nucleotides read TGTGCCAGCAGTGAAGCGGCCGGGACATTTAGCACAGATACGCAGTATTTT.

The chain couples TRBV4-3 to TRBJ2-5, with TRBD2 matching 14 bases. Germline V gives CDR1 LGHNA, CDR2 YSLEER. The CDR3 is 16 amino acids. Trimming cost V 4 bases and J 5 bases; bases outside gene matches: 6. The DNA for the CDR3 is TGCGCCAGCAGCCCTGGGACTAGCGGGGGTCCGGAGACCCAGTACTTC. It encodes CASSPGTSGGPETQYF.

This rearrangement joins TRBV7-9 to TRBJ2-4, with TRBD1 as a possible D gene (6 bases). V was clipped by 4 bases and J by 2 bases, with 9 bases between them. The germline V gene has CDR1 SEHNR and CDR2 FQNEAQ (reference sequence). CDR3 length: 14 amino acids. In DNA form, the CDR3 reads TGTGCCAGCAGCTACAGGGATTCCAAAAACATTCAGTACTTC. Translation gives CASSYRDSKNIQYF.

J is TRBJ2-2 and V is TRBV9, with D possibly TRBD2 on 6 matching bases. The CDR3 loop spans 15 amino acids. Germline CDR1 is SGDLS and CDR2 is YYNGEE. The ends were cut back, 5 bases at V and 5 bases at J, with 16 bases in the middle. The CDR3, as DNA: TGTGCCAGCAGGGGGCCGGAGGGTGGAACCGGGGAGCTGTTTTTT. It translates to CASRGPEGGTGELFF.

The rearrangement uses TRBV13 and TRBJ1-6; D unresolved. Germline V lookup: CDR1 PRHDT, CDR2 FYEKMQ (reference sequence). The CDR3 length is 15 residues. Trimming took off 3 bases at V and 7 bases at J, with 13 bases between the two ends. CDR3 residues: CASSFLSGGNSPLHF. In DNA, the CDR3 is TGTGCCAGCAGCTTTCTTTCGGGAGGGAATTCACCCCTCCACTTT.

The chain has TRBV6-5 and TRBJ2-7; TRBD1 matches at 9 bases. This CDR3 region has 14 residues. V shed 5 bases and J 2 bases; nucleotides not matched to a gene: 4. Germline V gene sequence: CDR1 MNHEY, CDR2 SVGAGI. CDR3 sequence (DNA): TGTGCCAGCAGTCCCGGGACAGGGCCCTACGAGCAGTACTTC. Translating it yields CASSPGTGPYEQYF.

V gene TRBV10-3 combines with J gene TRBJ2-7; 11 bases map to TRBD2. There are 16 residues in the CDR3. V trimming: 7 bases; J trimming: 4 bases; junction bases outside the gene matches: 12. From germline, CDR1 is ENHRY and CDR2 SYGVKD. CDR3: CAINTGTSGPRYEQYF. The CDR3 nucleotides are TGTGCCATCAACACCGGGACTAGCGGTCCGCGGTACGAGCAGTACTTC.

V usage is TRBV5-1 and J usage is TRBJ2-1; 15 bases fit TRBD2. V shed 4 bases, J shed 7 bases, and the junction held 6 bases outside the gene matches. The CDR3 runs to 16 residues. CDR1 and CDR2 from the germline V gene are SGHRS and YFSETQ. The CDR3 protein is CASSLGLAGGMNEQFF. The CDR3 region has the DNA TGCGCCAGCAGCCTGGGACTAGCGGGGGGCATGAATGAGCAGTTCTTC.

This clone was observed a few times. The rearrangement links TRBV20-1 to TRBJ1-1, with D possibly matching TRBD1 (6 bases). Germline lookup yields CDR1 DFQATT and CDR2 SNEGSKA (reference sequence). The CDR3 has 10 residues. The V and J ends lost 3 bases and 7 bases respectively, with 6 bases between them. The CDR3: CSARDSEAFF. CDR3 DNA sequence: TGCAGTGCTAGGGACAGTGAAGCTTTCTTT.

This chain connects TRBV11-2 to TRBJ2-7; TRBD2 agrees at 10 bases. CDR3 size: 15 residues. Germline loops: CDR1 SGHAT, CDR2 FQNNGV. V was pared by 4 bases and J by 6 bases, with 9 bases of the junction left unmatched. The CDR3 spells CASSSTSGARGEQYF. In DNA, the CDR3 is TGTGCCAGCAGCTCTACTAGCGGGGCAAGGGGCGAGCAGTACTTC.

The V and J genes are TRBV9 and TRBJ1-2, with TRBD1 matching over 8 bases. Germline CDR1 and CDR2: SGDLS and YYNGEE. Germline trimming cut 3 bases from V and 4 bases from J; bases unmatched to any gene: 5. This CDR3 spans 14 amino acids. The CDR3 loop reads CASSGQGMGYGYTF. The CDR3 region has the DNA TGTGCCAGCAGCGGACAGGGGATGGGCTATGGCTACACCTTC. Using reference TRBV9 and TRBJ1-2 for the parts outside the CDR3, the full variable domain is DSGVTQTPKHLITATGQRVTLRCSPRSGDLSVYWYQQSLDQGLQFLIQYYNGEERAKGNILERFSAQQFPDLHSELNLSSLELGDSALYFCASSGQGMGYGYTFGSGTRLTVV.

The CDR3 is CASSESTHPTGQSGYYGYTF. As DNA, the CDR3 is TGTGCCAGCAGTGAATCTACGCACCCCACAGGACAGTCGGGATACTATGGCTACACCTTC. J is TRBJ1-2 and V is TRBV6-1, with D possibly being TRBD1 (6 bases). V gave up 2 bases and J gave up 3 bases, with 28 bases separating them. Germline V CDR1 and CDR2: MNHNS, SASEGT. The CDR3 sequence is 20 residues long.

In its sample, this clone was seen once. The J gene is TRBJ2-1, the V gene TRBV25-1; tentatively, D is TRBD2 (6 bases). The CDR3 sequence is 14 residues long. V was pared by 3 bases and J by 7 bases, with 13 bases between. The germline V gene encodes CDR1 MGHDK and CDR2 SYGVNS. In DNA, the CDR3 is TGTGCCAGCAGTGATATGGGGGGATGGAATGAGCAGTTCTTC. Its protein product is CASSDMGGWNEQFF.

The rearrangement joins TRBV11-3 to TRBJ2-7, with 8 positions matching TRBD2. This CDR3 spans 15 amino acids. Trimming cost V 3 bases and J 4 bases; bases outside gene matches: 8. Germline V gene lookup returns CDR1 SGHNT and CDR2 YENEEA. CDR3 protein: CASSFGRGGLYEQYF. The CDR3 DNA sequence: TGTGCCAGCAGCTTCGGCCGGGGGGGGTTATACGAGCAGTACTTC.

The chain uses TRBV7-8 and TRBJ1-4; D is unclear. CDR1 is SGHVS, CDR2 FQNEAQ, per germline. Trimming removed 1 base at V and 4 bases at J, with 7 bases between. The CDR3 consists of 14 residues. CDR3 sequence: CASSLEYINEKLFF. CDR3 sequence (DNA): TGTGCCAGCAGCTTAGAATACATTAATGAAAAACTGTTTTTT.

The rearrangement links TRBV19 to TRBJ2-2, with 8 bases aligning to TRBD2. The V and J ends lost 5 bases and 3 bases, in that order; junction bases with no gene match: 11. From germline, CDR1 is LNHDA and CDR2 SQIVND (reference sequence). CDR3 length equals 17 residues. CDR3 sequence (DNA): TGTGCCAGTAGTCCCTTCAGCGGGGGTGGGTACACCGGGGAGCTGTTTTTT. Translated: CASSPFSGGGYTGELFF.

The chain joins TRBV19 to TRBJ1-1; tentatively, D is TRBD1 (6 bases). V was trimmed by 9 bases and J by 2 bases, leaving 19 bases between them. The germline V gene encodes CDR1 LNHDA and CDR2 SQIVND (reference sequence). The CDR3 runs to 15 residues. The CDR3 spells CASRWALQGNTEAFF. In nucleotides, the CDR3 is TGTGCCAGCCGATGGGCGCTACAGGGAAACACTGAAGCTTTCTTT.

This clone was counted between two and nine times. This chain uses TRBV4-2 with TRBJ1-6; 7 nucleotides match TRBD1. Trimming took 1 base from V and 8 from J; bases not matched to a gene: 2. Germline CDR1 and CDR2: LGHNA and YNFKEQ. CDR3 length equals 14 residues. As DNA, the CDR3 is TGTGCCAGCAGCCAAGGACAGGGCGATTCACCCCTCCACTTT. Residues: CASSQGQGDSPLHF.

The rearrangement uses TRBV6-6 and TRBJ1-2; D is possibly TRBD1 (5 bases). Germline CDR1 and CDR2: MNHNY and SVGAGI (reference sequence). CDR3 size: 12 residues. The V gene lost 7 bases and the J gene lost 4 bases, with 10 bases spanning the gap. The CDR3 protein is CASTPGGYGYTF. DNA for the CDR3: TGTGCCAGCACCCCGGGGGGCTATGGCTACACCTTC.

This chain joins TRBV10-2 and TRBJ1-1; the match to TRBD1 covers 8 bases. CDR1 is WSHSY and CDR2 is SAAADI in the germline V gene. J lost 0 bases, V lost 8 bases, and 2 bases had no gene match. The CDR3 runs 13 residues. The DNA for the CDR3 is TGCGCCAGCGAGGGACAGGTGAACACTGAAGCTTTCTTT. It specifies CASEGQVNTEAFF.

The chain employs TRBV5-6 and TRBJ2-7; D is undetermined. Trimming pared 3 bases from V and 2 bases from J, leaving 9 bases between. CDR1 is SGHDT and CDR2 is YYEEEE in the germline V gene. The CDR3 length is 13 residues. In DNA, the CDR3 is TGTGCCAGCAGCTGGCAGGCCGCCTACGAGCAGTACTTC. The encoded protein is CASSWQAAYEQYF.

The V gene is TRBV6-5, the J gene TRBJ2-1, with 9 bases matching TRBD2. This CDR3 has 15 amino acids. The J segment lost 8 bases and the V segment lost 4 bases, leaving 9 bases of the junction unmatched. Germline CDR1 reads MNHEY; CDR2 reads SVGAGI. This chain's CDR3 is CASSLRRGGTYEQFF. The CDR3 DNA follows: TGTGCCAGCAGTTTGCGGCGGGGGGGAACCTATGAGCAGTTCTTC.

This clone came up once. V and J are TRBV27 and TRBJ2-2; weak D call: TRBD1 (6 bases). The CDR3 totals 16 residues. The germline V and J ends were trimmed by 5 bases and 0 bases, with 13 bases remaining between them. Germline V gene lookup returns CDR1 MNHEY and CDR2 SMNVEV (reference sequence). Written as DNA, the CDR3 is TGTGCCAGCAGTCTCCATGAGGGGGCGAACACCGGGGAGCTGTTTTTT. Translating it yields CASSLHEGANTGELFF.

The gene calls are TRBV7-8 and TRBJ1-4; maybe TRBD1 (5 bases). Deletions cut 5 bases from V and 0 bases from J, with 19 bases between. This CDR3 comprises 18 residues. The germline V gene encodes CDR1 SGHVS and CDR2 FQNEAQ. The CDR3 spells CASSIGGRGSSTNEKLFF. The CDR3 DNA sequence: TGTGCCAGCAGCATCGGCGGGAGGGGATCGTCAACTAATGAAAAACTGTTTTTT.

The chain joins TRBV5-1 to TRBJ1-1; D is unclear. CDR3 length equals 14 residues. The V gene's germline CDR1 is SGHRS and CDR2 YFSETQ. Between the trimmed V and J ends, which lost 4 bases and 0 bases, there was a span of 10 bases. In DNA form, the CDR3 reads TGCGCCAGCAGCGTGGACGGGTTGAACACTGAAGCTTTCTTT. Translation: CASSVDGLNTEAFF. The variable domain in full, with the rest retrieved from reference TRBV5-1 and TRBJ1-1, is KAGVTQTPRYLIKTRGQQVTLSCSPISGHRSVSWYQQTPGQGLQFLFEYFSETQRNKGNFPGRFSGRQFSNSRSEMNVSTLELGDSALYLCASSVDGLNTEAFFGQGTRLTVV.